This passage covers 29 T cell receptor beta chains from one sample sequenced in a study of radiotherapy plus CTLA-4 blockade in lung cancer. Profiled with immunoSEQ multiplex PCR; TCRdb holds only in-frame clones, not every one. Of some 62,000 clones in the sample, around 77% were seen once. The material was peripheral blood, obtained from a patient treated with radiotherapy plus ipilimumab. All receptors derive from a human donor with non-small cell lung cancer who had a complete response to radiotherapy plus ipilimumab.

The chain joins TRBV9 to TRBJ2-3, with a weak D call TRBD2 (5 bases). The CDR3 extends over 13 amino acids. CDR1 is SGDLS and CDR2 is YYNGEE in the germline V gene. Deletions cut 7 bases from V and 1 base from J, with 10 bases between. The CDR3: CASAPGGTDTQYF. The CDR3 region has the DNA TGTGCCAGCGCCCCCGGGGGCACAGATACGCAGTATTTT.

This clone turned up a few times. The gene calls are TRBV7-2 and TRBJ1-3, with no clear D. Germline V lookup: CDR1 SGHTA, CDR2 FQGNSA. The length of the CDR3 is 13 residues. V was trimmed by 5 bases and J by 1 base, leaving 6 bases between them. The chain's CDR3 is CASSIVSGNTIYF. In nucleotides, the CDR3 is TGTGCCAGCAGCATCGTGTCTGGAAACACCATATATTTT.

V gene TRBV19 combines with J gene TRBJ2-7, with 11 nucleotides matching TRBD1. V was clipped by 6 bases and J by 4 bases; unmatched bases: 8. The CDR3 runs 15 residues. CDR1 is LNHDA, CDR2 SQIVND, per germline (reference sequence). The CDR3: CASSRGGQGEYEQYF. CDR3 DNA sequence: TGTGCCAGTAGCCGTGGGGGACAGGGGGAGTACGAGCAGTACTTC.

V usage is TRBV7-2 and J usage is TRBJ1-1; D ambiguous. Germline V gene lookup returns CDR1 SGHTA and CDR2 FQGNSA. The V end lost 1 base, the J end lost 8 bases, and 8 bases lay between the germline ends. The CDR3 is 12 residues long. In DNA, the CDR3 is TGTGCCAGCAGCTTAGTGTTTATGGAAGCTTTCTTT. It is translated as CASSLVFMEAFF.

This sequence joins TRBV30 and TRBJ1-3; D remains ambiguous. Trimming left V 8 bases short and J 4 bases short, with 9 bases between. The germline gives CDR1 GTSNPN, CDR2 SVGIG (reference sequence). CDR3 length equals 11 residues. The CDR3 DNA follows: TGTGCCCGAGAAGGGGGAAACACCATATATTTT. Protein: CAREGGNTIYF.

The chain has TRBV18 and TRBJ2-1, with TRBD2 matching over 9 bases. Trimming at V came to 1 base and at J to 6 bases, leaving 10 bases not matched to a gene. The CDR3 covers 17 residues. Germline CDR1 KGHSH, CDR2 LQKENI. This CDR3 is CASSPQASGISRNEQFF. CDR3 coding DNA: TGTGCCAGCTCACCACAGGCTAGCGGGATCAGCCGCAATGAGCAGTTCTTC.

The table lists this clone with a few counts. This chain links TRBV5-1 with TRBJ1-1, with TRBD1 matching 7 bases. After removal of 6 bases from V and 1 base from J, the junction contained 6 bases not matched to a gene. The CDR3 extends over 14 amino acids. Germline assignment: CDR1 SGHRS and CDR2 YFSETQ. The CDR3 region is CASNRGTENTEAFF. The CDR3 nucleotides are TGCGCCAGCAATCGGGGGACAGAGAACACTGAAGCTTTCTTT.

V is TRBV5-4 and J is TRBJ2-5, with 8 positions matching TRBD1. This CDR3 contains 14 residues. V lost 5 bases and J lost 2; bases outside the gene matches: 5. Germline CDR1 SGHNT, CDR2 YYREEE (reference sequence). CDR3 nucleotide sequence: TGTGCCAGCAGTAGTGGACAGGGTCAAGAGACCCAGTACTTC. The encoded protein is CASSSGQGQETQYF.

The chain couples TRBV25-1 to TRBJ2-3; possible D gene TRBD2, 5 bases. V lost 6 bases to trimming and J lost 0 bases, with 16 bases between them. The CDR3 has 16 residues. The germline CDR1 and CDR2 sequences are MGHDK and SYGVNS. CDR3 loop: CASSLLLTGSTDTQYF. CDR3 DNA: TGTGCCAGCAGCTTGCTCCTGACGGGGAGCACAGATACGCAGTATTTT.

The V and J genes are TRBV5-1 and TRBJ2-3; D is ambiguous. This CDR3 is built from 15 residues. The germline CDR1 and CDR2 sequences are SGHRS and YFSETQ. V was clipped by 0 bases and J by 1 base, with 9 bases between them. Written as DNA, the CDR3 is TGCGCCAGCAGCTTGGGTAAGGACGGCACAGATACGCAGTATTTT. Its translation: CASSLGKDGTDTQYF.

The chain employs TRBV7-6 and TRBJ1-1; tentatively, D is TRBD1 (6 bases). The CDR3 spans 15 residues. V shed 6 bases and J shed 3 bases, with 17 bases lying between them. CDR1 and CDR2 (germline): SGHVS, FNYEAQ. In DNA, the CDR3 is TGTGCCAGCAGAATTTCGACAGGCGGGCACACTGAAGCTTTCTTT. This codes for CASRISTGGHTEAFF.

The V and J genes are TRBV6-1 and TRBJ2-5; 8 bases align to TRBD2. The CDR3 covers 15 residues. Germline CDR1 reads MNHNS; CDR2 reads SASEGT. J gave up 0 bases and V 8 bases, and 8 bases lay outside the gene matches. The CDR3 nucleotides read TGTGCCAGCTTTACTAGCGGATCGTACCAAGAGACCCAGTACTTC. Encoded protein: CASFTSGSYQETQYF.

The gene calls are TRBV7-9 and TRBJ2-1; 7 bases map to TRBD2. The J segment lost 8 bases and the V segment lost 1 base, leaving 5 bases of the junction unmatched. Germline V CDR1 and CDR2: SEHNR, FQNEAQ (reference sequence). The CDR3 has 14 amino acids. CDR3 in DNA: TGTGCCAGCAGCTTAGGGGAGGGGTGGGATGAGCAGTTCTTC. Protein sequence: CASSLGEGWDEQFF.

This clone is a singleton in its sample. The CDR3 nucleotides read TGTGCCAGCAGCCCACCGATGGCAGATACGCAGTATTTT. Translating gives CASSPPMADTQYF. The rearrangement uses TRBV7-9 and TRBJ2-3, with unresolved D. This CDR3 has 13 residues. The V gene's germline CDR1 is SEHNR and CDR2 FQNEAQ (reference sequence). V was pared by 5 bases and J by 4 bases, with 10 bases between.

This chain joins TRBV28 and TRBJ2-5; D is possibly TRBD1 or TRBD2 (5 bases each). Germline V gene sequence: CDR1 MDHEN, CDR2 SYDVKM. The CDR3 length is 13 residues. V was trimmed by 2 bases and J by 2 bases, leaving 6 bases between them. The CDR3 region is CASSLGGQETQYF. Here the CDR3 DNA reads TGTGCCAGCAGTTTAGGGGGTCAAGAGACCCAGTACTTC.

This sequence joins TRBV7-6 and TRBJ1-4; a weak D match, TRBD1 (6 bases). Germline V lookup: CDR1 SGHVS, CDR2 FNYEAQ. Trimming removed 3 bases at V and 5 bases at J, with 7 bases between. CDR3 size: 13 residues. This chain's CDR3 is CASSLDRNEKLFF. CDR3 nucleotides: TGTGCCAGCAGCTTGGACAGAAATGAAAAACTGTTTTTT.

The table lists this clone with a count of one. V gene TRBV4-2 combines with J gene TRBJ2-2; D unclear. The CDR3 loop spans 16 amino acids. The V gene lost 0 bases and the J gene lost 1 base, with 9 bases spanning the gap. The germline gives CDR1 LGHNA, CDR2 YNFKEQ. The CDR3 nucleotides read TGTGCCAGCAGCCAAGATCACCTGCGGAACACCGGGGAGCTGTTTTTT. It codes for CASSQDHLRNTGELFF.

The chain joins TRBV28 to TRBJ2-3, with D possibly being TRBD1 (6 bases). CDR1 MDHEN and CDR2 SYDVKM come from the germline V gene. V was pared by 5 bases and J by 8 bases, with 14 bases between. The CDR3 covers 13 residues. The CDR3 DNA follows: TGTGCCAGCAGTCTGACAGGTTCAGGTACGCAGTATTTT. Residues: CASSLTGSGTQYF.

This clone was seen a few times. This rearrangement joins TRBV7-2 to TRBJ2-6, with D possibly matching TRBD2 (5 bases). Germline CDR1 and CDR2: SGHTA and FQGNSA. The CDR3 spans 17 residues. Between the trimmed V and J ends, which lost 4 bases and 2 bases, there was a span of 15 bases. CDR3 sequence (DNA): TGTGCCAGCAGCTCCCCGTCACAGAGGGCTGGGGCCAACGTCCTGACTTTC. Protein: CASSSPSQRAGANVLTF.

The chain uses TRBV7-9 and TRBJ1-5; tentative D call: TRBD1 (5 bases). The CDR3 length is 13 residues. The germline V and J ends were trimmed by 1 base and 4 bases, with 5 bases remaining between them. CDR1 SEHNR and CDR2 FQNEAQ come from the germline V gene (reference sequence). CDR3 sequence reads: CASSLDRNQPQHF. The CDR3 nucleotides are TGTGCCAGCAGCTTAGACAGGAATCAGCCCCAGCATTTT.

In its sample, this clone was seen once. This rearrangement joins TRBV5-6 to TRBJ2-5; D may correspond to TRBD1 or TRBD2 (5 bases each). CDR1 is SGHDT, CDR2 YYEEEE, per germline. Trimming shortened V by 2 bases and J by 1 base, and 12 bases separated the two germline ends. The CDR3 length is 15 residues. CDR3 sequence: CASSLRGPRQETQYF. CDR3 nucleotides: TGTGCCAGCAGCTTACGGGGCCCACGCCAAGAGACCCAGTACTTC.

The chain combines TRBV7-2 with TRBJ2-3; 7 bases line up with TRBD1. J gave up 3 bases and V 4 bases, and 1 base lay outside the gene matches. The CDR3 covers 13 residues. Germline assignment: CDR1 SGHTA and CDR2 FQGNSA. The CDR3 sequence is CASSSQGTDTQYF. Written as DNA, the CDR3 is TGTGCCAGCAGCTCACAGGGGACAGATACGCAGTATTTT.

In this sample, this clone turned up once. The V gene is TRBV7-2, the J gene TRBJ1-3; the D gene is possibly TRBD1 (5 bases). Germline V gene data show CDR1 as SGHTA and CDR2 as FQGNSA. Between the trimmed V and J ends, which lost 6 bases and 0 bases, there was a span of 12 bases. The CDR3 is 15 amino acids. As DNA, the CDR3 is TGTGCCAGCAGTTCTACAGGATACTCTGGAAACACCATATATTTT. Translation: CASSSTGYSGNTIYF.

In its sample, this clone was seen once. The chain employs TRBV6-5 and TRBJ2-1; no clear D gene. From germline, CDR1 is MNHEY and CDR2 SVGAGI. The CDR3 contains 13 residues. Trimming stripped 0 bases from V and 5 bases from J, with 5 bases between. In nucleotides, the CDR3 is TGTGCCAGCAGTTACTCACGTAACAATGAGCAGTTCTTC. It specifies CASSYSRNNEQFF.

The rearrangement links TRBV5-1 to TRBJ1-2; no clear D. Between the trimmed V and J ends, which lost 0 bases and 6 bases, there was a span of 12 bases. The V gene's germline CDR1 is SGHRS and CDR2 YFSETQ. This CDR3 is 14 amino acids long. The CDR3 nucleotides read TGCGCCAGCAGCTTGGCCGGGAGAGAGGATGGCTACACCTTC. It encodes CASSLAGREDGYTF.

The rearrangement links TRBV11-2 to TRBJ2-1; 9 nucleotides agree with TRBD2. Trimming at V came to 5 bases and at J to 8 bases, leaving 13 bases not matched to a gene. The CDR3 consists of 16 residues. Looked up from germline, CDR1 is SGHAT and CDR2 is FQNNGV. CDR3 loop: CASSLLSSGTADEQFF. As DNA, the CDR3 is TGTGCCAGCAGCCTCCTTTCTAGCGGGACTGCCGATGAGCAGTTCTTC.

The chain uses TRBV2 and TRBJ2-3, with 7 positions matching TRBD2. V dropped 6 bases and J dropped 0; count of bases not matched to a gene: 9. The CDR3 contains 16 residues. The germline gives CDR1 SNHLY, CDR2 FYNNEI. For the CDR3, the DNA is TGTGCCAGCAGCCCCTATGGGCGGGGGAGCACAGATACGCAGTATTTT. Translated, it gives CASSPYGRGSTDTQYF.

The genes are TRBV7-8 and TRBJ2-3; tentative D call: TRBD1 (5 bases). The CDR3 contains 14 residues. Per the germline V gene, CDR1 is SGHVS and CDR2 is FQNEAQ. The V end was cut by 2 bases, the J end by 4 bases, with 10 bases between. In DNA form, the CDR3 reads TGTGCCAGCAGCTTAAGGCTAGGGGCAGATACGCAGTATTTT. This encodes CASSLRLGADTQYF.

This chain connects TRBV5-1 to TRBJ2-3, with no clear D. This CDR3 spans 14 amino acids. From germline, CDR1 is SGHRS and CDR2 YFSETQ. Deletions cut 4 bases from V and 0 bases from J, with 9 bases between. The CDR3 here is CASSAEHSTDTQYF. CDR3 DNA: TGCGCCAGCAGCGCCGAACATAGCACAGATACGCAGTATTTT.